This T cell receptor beta chain is from a study of T cell repertoires in cytomegalovirus infection. Overall study: Recently described HLA-C-restricted plus well-studied HLA-B-restricted CMV epitopes were used.

Via MiXCR, TCRdb re-called the reads, giving one row per CDR3 protein. The sample holds approximately 910,000 distinct CDR3 sequences, about a third seen once. About this clonotype itself: Its target is unknown.

Trimming removed 5 bases at V and 2 bases at J, with 12 bases between. There are 15 residues in the CDR3. Germline CDR1 and CDR2: SEHNR and FQNEAQ (reference sequence). The rearrangement links TRBV7-9 to TRBJ1-4; D not resolved. The sequencing used cultured CD8+ T cells from PBMCs, collected from culture after CMV antigen stimulation. The TCR comes from a human donor in good health (CMV status not recorded). Some clones in this sample may be carry-over from other donors' samples. The CDR3 sequence is CASSPPIVTNEKLFF. The CDR3 region has the DNA TGTGCCAGCAGCCCGCCGATAGTGACTAATGAAAAACTGTTTTTT.